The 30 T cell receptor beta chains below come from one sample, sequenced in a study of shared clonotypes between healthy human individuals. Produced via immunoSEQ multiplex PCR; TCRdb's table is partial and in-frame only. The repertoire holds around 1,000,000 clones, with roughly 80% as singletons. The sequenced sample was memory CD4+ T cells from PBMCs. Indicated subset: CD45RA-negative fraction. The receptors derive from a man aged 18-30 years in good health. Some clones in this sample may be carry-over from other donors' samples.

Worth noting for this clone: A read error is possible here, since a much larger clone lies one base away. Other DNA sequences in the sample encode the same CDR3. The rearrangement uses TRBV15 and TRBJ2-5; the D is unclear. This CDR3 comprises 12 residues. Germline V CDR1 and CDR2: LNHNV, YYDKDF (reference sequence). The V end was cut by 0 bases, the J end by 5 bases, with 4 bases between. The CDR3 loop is CATSRDRETQYF. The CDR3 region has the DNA TGTGCCACCAGCAGAGATCGGGAGACCCAGTACTTC.

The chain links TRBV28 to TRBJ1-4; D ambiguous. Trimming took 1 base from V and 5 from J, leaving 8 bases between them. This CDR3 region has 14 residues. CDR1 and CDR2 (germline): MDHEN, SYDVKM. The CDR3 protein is CASSLFGGNEKLFF. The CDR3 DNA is TGTGCCAGCAGTTTATTTGGAGGCAATGAAAAACTGTTTTTT.

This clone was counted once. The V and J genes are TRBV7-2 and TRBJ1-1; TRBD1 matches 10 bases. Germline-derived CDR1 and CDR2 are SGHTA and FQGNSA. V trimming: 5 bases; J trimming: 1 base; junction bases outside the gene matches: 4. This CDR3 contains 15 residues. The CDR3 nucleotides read TGTGCCAGCAGCCCCCGGACAGGGGGGAACACTGAAGCTTTCTTT. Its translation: CASSPRTGGNTEAFF.

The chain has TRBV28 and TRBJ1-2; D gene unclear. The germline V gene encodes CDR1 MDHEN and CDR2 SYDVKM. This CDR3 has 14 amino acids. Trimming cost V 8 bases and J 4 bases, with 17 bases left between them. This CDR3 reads CASAPSPALYGYTF. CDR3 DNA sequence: TGTGCCAGCGCACCAAGCCCGGCCCTCTATGGCTACACCTTC.

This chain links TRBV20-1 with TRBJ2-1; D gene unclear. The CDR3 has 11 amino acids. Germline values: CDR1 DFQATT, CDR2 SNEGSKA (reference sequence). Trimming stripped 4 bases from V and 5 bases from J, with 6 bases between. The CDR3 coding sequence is TGCAGTGCTACTCAAGACAATGAGCAGTTCTTC. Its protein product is CSATQDNEQFF.

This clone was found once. The CDR3 DNA follows: TGTGCCAGCAGGCCTTCTCGCGGGGTATTAAGCACAGATACGCAGTATTTT. It yields the protein CASRPSRGVLSTDTQYF. The chain recombines TRBV28 with TRBJ2-3; D possibly corresponds to TRBD2 (6 bases). The ends were cut back, 6 bases at V and 0 bases at J, with 19 bases in the middle. CDR3 length: 17 residues. Germline V gene data show CDR1 as MDHEN and CDR2 as SYDVKM.

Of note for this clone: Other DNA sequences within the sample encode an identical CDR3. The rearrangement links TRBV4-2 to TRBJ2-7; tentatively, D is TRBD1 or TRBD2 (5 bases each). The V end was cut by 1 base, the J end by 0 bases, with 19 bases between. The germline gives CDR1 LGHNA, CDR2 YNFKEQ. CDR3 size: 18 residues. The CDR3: CASSQGPPGTSISYEQYF. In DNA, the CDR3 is TGTGCCAGCAGCCAAGGTCCCCCCGGGACCTCGATCTCCTACGAGCAGTACTTC.

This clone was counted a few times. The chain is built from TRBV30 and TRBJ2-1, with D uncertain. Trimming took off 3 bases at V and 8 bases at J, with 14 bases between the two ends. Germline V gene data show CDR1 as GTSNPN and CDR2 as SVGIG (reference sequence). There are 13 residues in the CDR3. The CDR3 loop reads CAWRTLGPDEQFF. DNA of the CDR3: TGTGCCTGGAGGACTTTAGGTCCGGATGAGCAGTTCTTC.

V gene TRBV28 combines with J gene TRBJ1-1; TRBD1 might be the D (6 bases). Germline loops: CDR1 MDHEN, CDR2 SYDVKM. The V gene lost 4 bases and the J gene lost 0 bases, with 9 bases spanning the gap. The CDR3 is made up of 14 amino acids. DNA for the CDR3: TGTGCCAGCAGTTCGGGGGCCGTGAACACTGAAGCTTTCTTT. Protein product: CASSSGAVNTEAFF. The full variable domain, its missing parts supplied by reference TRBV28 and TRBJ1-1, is DVKVTQSSRYLVKRTGEKVFLECVQDMDHENMFWYRQDPGLGLRLIYFSYDVKMKEKGDIPEGYSVSREKKERFSLILESASTNQTSMYLCASSSGAVNTEAFFGQGTRLTVV.

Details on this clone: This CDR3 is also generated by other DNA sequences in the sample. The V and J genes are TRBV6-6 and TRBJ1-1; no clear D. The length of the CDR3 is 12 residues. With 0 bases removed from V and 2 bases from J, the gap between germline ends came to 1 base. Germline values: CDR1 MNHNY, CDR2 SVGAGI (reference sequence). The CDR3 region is CASSYSNTEAFF. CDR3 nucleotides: TGTGCCAGCAGTTACTCCAACACTGAAGCTTTCTTT.

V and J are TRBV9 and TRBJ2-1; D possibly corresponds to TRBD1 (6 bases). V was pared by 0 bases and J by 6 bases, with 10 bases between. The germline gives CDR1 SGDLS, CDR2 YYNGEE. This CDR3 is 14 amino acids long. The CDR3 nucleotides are TGTGCCAGCAGCGTAGCCAGGGGCGGCAATGAGCAGTTCTTC. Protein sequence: CASSVARGGNEQFF.

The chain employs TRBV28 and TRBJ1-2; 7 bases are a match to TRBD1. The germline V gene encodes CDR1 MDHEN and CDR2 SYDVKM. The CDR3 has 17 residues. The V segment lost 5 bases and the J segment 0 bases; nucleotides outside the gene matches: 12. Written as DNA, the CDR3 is TGTGCCAGCAGTAAACTTACCCGACAGGGAGCTAACTATGGCTACACCTTC. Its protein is CASSKLTRQGANYGYTF.

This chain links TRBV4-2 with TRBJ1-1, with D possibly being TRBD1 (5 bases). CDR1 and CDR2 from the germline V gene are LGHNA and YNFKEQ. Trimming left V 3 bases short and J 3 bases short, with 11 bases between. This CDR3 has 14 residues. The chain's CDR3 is CASSQALGDTEAFF. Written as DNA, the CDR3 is TGTGCCAGCAGCCAGGCCTTAGGGGACACTGAAGCTTTCTTT.

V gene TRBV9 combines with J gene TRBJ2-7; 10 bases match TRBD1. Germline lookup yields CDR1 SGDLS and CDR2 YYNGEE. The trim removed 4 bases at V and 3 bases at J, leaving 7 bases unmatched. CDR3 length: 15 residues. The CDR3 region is CASSPGTGDRYEQYF. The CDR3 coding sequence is TGTGCCAGCAGCCCCGGGACAGGGGACCGCTACGAGCAGTACTTC.

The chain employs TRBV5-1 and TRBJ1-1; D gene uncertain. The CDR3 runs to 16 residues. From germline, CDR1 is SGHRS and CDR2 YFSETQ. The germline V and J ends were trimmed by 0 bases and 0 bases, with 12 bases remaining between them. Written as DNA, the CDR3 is TGCGCCAGCAGCTTGGAGGCAGGATCCATGAACACTGAAGCTTTCTTT. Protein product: CASSLEAGSMNTEAFF. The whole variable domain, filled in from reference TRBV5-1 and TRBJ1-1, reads KAGVTQTPRYLIKTRGQQVTLSCSPISGHRSVSWYQQTPGQGLQFLFEYFSETQRNKGNFPGRFSGRQFSNSRSEMNVSTLELGDSALYLCASSLEAGSMNTEAFFGQGTRLTVV.

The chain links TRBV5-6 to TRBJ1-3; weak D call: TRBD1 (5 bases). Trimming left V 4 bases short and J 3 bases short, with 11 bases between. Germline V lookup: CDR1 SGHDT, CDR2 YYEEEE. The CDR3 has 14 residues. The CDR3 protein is CASSRLRGGNTIYF. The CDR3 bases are TGTGCCAGCAGCCGCTTGAGGGGTGGAAACACCATATATTTT.

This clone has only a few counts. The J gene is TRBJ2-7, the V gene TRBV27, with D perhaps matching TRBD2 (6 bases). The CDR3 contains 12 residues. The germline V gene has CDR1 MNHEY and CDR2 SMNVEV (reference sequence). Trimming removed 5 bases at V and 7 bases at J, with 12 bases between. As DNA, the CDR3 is TGTGCCAGCAGTCGGCAGGGACTTGAGCAGTACTTC. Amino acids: CASSRQGLEQYF.

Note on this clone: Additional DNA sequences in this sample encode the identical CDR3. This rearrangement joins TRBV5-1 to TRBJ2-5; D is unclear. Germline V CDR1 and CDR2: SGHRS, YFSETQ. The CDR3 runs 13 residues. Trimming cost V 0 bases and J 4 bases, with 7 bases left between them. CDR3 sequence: CASSLGVRETQYF. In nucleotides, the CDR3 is TGCGCCAGCAGCTTGGGGGTGCGAGAGACCCAGTACTTC.

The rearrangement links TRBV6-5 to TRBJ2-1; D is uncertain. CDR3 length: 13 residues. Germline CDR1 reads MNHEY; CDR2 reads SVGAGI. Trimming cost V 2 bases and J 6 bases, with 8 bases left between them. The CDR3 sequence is CASSYRQFNEQFF. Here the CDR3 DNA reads TGTGCCAGCAGTTACCGACAATTCAATGAGCAGTTCTTC.

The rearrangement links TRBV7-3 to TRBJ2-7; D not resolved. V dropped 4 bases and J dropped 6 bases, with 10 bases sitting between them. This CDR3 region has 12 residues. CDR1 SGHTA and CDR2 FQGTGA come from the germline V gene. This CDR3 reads CASSSRIGEQYF. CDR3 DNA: TGTGCCAGCAGCTCCCGAATTGGCGAGCAGTACTTC.

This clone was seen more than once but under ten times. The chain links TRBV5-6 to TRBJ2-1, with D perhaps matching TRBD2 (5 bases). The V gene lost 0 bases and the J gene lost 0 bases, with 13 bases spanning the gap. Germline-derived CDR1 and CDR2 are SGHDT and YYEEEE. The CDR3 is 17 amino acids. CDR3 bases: TGTGCCAGCAGCTTGGTAGGAGGAGCCAGCTCCTACAATGAGCAGTTCTTC. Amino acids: CASSLVGGASSYNEQFF.

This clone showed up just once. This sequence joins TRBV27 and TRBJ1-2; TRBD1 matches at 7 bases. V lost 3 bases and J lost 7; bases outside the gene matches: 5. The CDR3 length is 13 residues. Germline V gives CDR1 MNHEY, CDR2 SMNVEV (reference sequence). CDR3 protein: CASSFAQGGGYTF. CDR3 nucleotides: TGTGCCAGCAGTTTCGCCCAGGGGGGTGGCTACACCTTC.

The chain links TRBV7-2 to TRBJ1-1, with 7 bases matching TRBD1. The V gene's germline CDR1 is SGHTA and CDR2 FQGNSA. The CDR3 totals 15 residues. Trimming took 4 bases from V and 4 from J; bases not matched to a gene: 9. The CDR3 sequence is CASSSQGGGGTEAFF. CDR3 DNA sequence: TGTGCCAGCAGCTCTCAGGGGGGTGGGGGCACTGAAGCTTTCTTT.

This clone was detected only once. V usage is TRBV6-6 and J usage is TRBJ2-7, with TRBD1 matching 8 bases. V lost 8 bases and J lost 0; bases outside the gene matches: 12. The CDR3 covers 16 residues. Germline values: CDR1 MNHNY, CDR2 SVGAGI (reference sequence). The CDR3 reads CASRRGQAPSSYEQYF. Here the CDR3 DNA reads TGTGCCAGCCGAAGGGGACAGGCCCCGAGCTCCTACGAGCAGTACTTC.

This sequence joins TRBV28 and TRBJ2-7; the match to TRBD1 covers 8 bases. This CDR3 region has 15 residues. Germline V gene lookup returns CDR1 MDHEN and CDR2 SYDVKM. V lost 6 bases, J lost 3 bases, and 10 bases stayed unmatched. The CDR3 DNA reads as TGTGCCAGCAGCCGGACAGGGATAGGGGACTACGAGCAGTACTTC. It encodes CASSRTGIGDYEQYF.

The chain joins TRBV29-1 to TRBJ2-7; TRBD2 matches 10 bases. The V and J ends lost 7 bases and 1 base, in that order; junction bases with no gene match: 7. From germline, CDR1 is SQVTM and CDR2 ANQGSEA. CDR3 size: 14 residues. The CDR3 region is CSAAGLASSYEQYF. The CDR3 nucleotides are TGCAGCGCCGCGGGACTAGCGTCTTCCTACGAGCAGTACTTC.

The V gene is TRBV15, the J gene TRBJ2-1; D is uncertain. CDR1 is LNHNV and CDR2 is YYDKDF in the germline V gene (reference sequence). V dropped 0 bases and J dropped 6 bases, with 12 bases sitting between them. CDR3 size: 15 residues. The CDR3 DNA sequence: TGTGCCACCAGCAGAGATCTGGTATCTCGCAATGAGCAGTTCTTC. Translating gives CATSRDLVSRNEQFF.

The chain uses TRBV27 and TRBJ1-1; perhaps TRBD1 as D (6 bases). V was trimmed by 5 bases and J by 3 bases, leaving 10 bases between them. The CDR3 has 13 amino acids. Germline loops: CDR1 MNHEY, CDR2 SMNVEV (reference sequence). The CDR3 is CASSRTAYTEAFF. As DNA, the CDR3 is TGTGCCAGCAGTCGGACAGCTTACACTGAAGCTTTCTTT.

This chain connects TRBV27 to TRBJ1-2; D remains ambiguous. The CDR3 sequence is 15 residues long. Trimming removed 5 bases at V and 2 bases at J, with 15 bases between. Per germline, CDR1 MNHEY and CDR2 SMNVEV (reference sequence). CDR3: CASSKQAGGNYGYTF. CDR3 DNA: TGTGCCAGCAGTAAACAAGCGGGCGGGAACTATGGCTACACCTTC.

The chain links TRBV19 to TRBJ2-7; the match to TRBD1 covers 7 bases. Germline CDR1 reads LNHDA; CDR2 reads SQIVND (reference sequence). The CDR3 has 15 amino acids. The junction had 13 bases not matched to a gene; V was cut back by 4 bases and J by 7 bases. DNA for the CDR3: TGTGCCAGTAGTACCGGGACAGCGAACCGGGGAGAGCAGTACTTC. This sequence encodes CASSTGTANRGEQYF.